This T cell receptor beta chain was recovered during a study of molecular identifiers for immune sequencing clone quantification. This clonotype showed up many times. TCRdb analysed the PCR reads with MiXCR anew, one entry per CDR3 protein. The sample carries approximately 670,000 distinct CDR3 sequences, 20% recorded once. Specimen: naive CD8+ T cells from blood, with Jurkat cell RNA spiked in. Subset denoted: FACS-sorted CD8+CD4-CCR7+CD45RA+ naive T cells. This receptor was identified in a human donor in good health. Some libraries in this study had Jurkat cell RNA spiked in.

CDR3 sequence (DNA): TGTGCCAGCAGCTTTATCACAGATACGCAGTATTTT. Encoded protein: CASSFITDTQYF. V is TRBV7-6 and J is TRBJ2-3; no reliable D call. The CDR3 sequence is 12 residues long. CDR1 is SGHVS and CDR2 is FNYEAQ in the germline V gene. Trimming removed 3 bases at V and 2 bases at J, with 3 bases between.